These 18 T cell receptor beta chains were sequenced from one sample in a study of cytomegalovirus exposure and HLA in healthy donors. The PCR used 60 Vbeta and 13 Jbeta primers. Produced via immunoSEQ multiplex PCR; TCRdb's table is partial and in-frame only. The sample shows 83,000 or so clones, around 76% of them seen only once. The sequencing input was PBMCs. These receptors all stem from a man between 25 and 39 years old in good health and CMV-seropositive.

The chain recombines TRBV29-1 with TRBJ2-1; D not resolved. Trimming removed 3 bases at V and 4 bases at J, with 10 bases between. Looked up from germline, CDR1 is SQVTM and CDR2 is ANQGSEA. The CDR3 spans 13 residues. This CDR3 reads CSVESGQYNEQFF. The CDR3 DNA reads TGCAGCGTTGAGAGTGGGCAGTACAATGAGCAGTTCTTC.

This clone showed up just a few times. The chain employs TRBV15 and TRBJ2-6; possible D gene TRBD1, 6 bases. Germline loops: CDR1 LNHNV, CDR2 YYDKDF (reference sequence). This CDR3 region has 18 residues. Trimming took off 1 base at V and 4 bases at J, with 17 bases between the two ends. CDR3 sequence (DNA): TGTGCCACCAGCAGAGCTCAAGTGGGGACATCCGGGGCCAACGTCCTGACTTTC. Protein product: CATSRAQVGTSGANVLTF. The complete variable domain, with remaining parts taken from reference TRBV15 and TRBJ2-6, reads DAMVIQNPRYQVTQFGKPVTLSCSQTLNHNVMYWYQQKSSQAPKLLFHYYDKDFNNEADTPDNFQSRRPNTSFCFLDIRSPGLGDTAMYLCATSRAQVGTSGANVLTFGAGSRLTVL.

This clone was counted a few times. This chain uses TRBV30 with TRBJ1-6; 11 nucleotides line up with TRBD1. Germline V gives CDR1 GTSNPN, CDR2 SVGIG (reference sequence). This CDR3 spans 16 amino acids. Trimming took 2 bases from V and 2 from J; bases not matched to a gene: 2. The CDR3 DNA sequence: TGTGCCTGGAGTTCGGGACAGGGGGCCTATAATTCACCCCTCCACTTT. It encodes CAWSSGQGAYNSPLHF.

The chain has TRBV6-1 and TRBJ2-7, with 9 positions matching TRBD1. This CDR3 spans 15 amino acids. Germline assignment: CDR1 MNHNS and CDR2 SASEGT. J gave up 0 bases and V 8 bases, and 8 bases lay outside the gene matches. Here the CDR3 reads CASCQGQGSSYEQYF. CDR3 bases: TGTGCCAGCTGTCAGGGACAGGGAAGCTCCTACGAGCAGTACTTC.

Written as DNA, the CDR3 is TGTGCCAGCAGCTTAGCCCAGGGGGCGGCCGAGCAGTACTTC. Protein: CASSLAQGAAEQYF. This chain joins TRBV7-8 and TRBJ2-7; TRBD1 matches at 8 bases. Trimming cost V 0 bases and J 6 bases; bases outside gene matches: 4. Germline assignment: CDR1 SGHVS and CDR2 FQNEAQ. The CDR3 has 14 residues.

The gene calls are TRBV19 and TRBJ1-5; D is possibly TRBD1 (5 bases). Germline V CDR1 and CDR2: LNHDA, SQIVND (reference sequence). The CDR3 length is 14 residues. The V end lost 3 bases, the J end lost 6 bases, and 12 bases lay between the germline ends. The CDR3, as DNA: TGTGCCAGTAGTATGAGCCAGGGCCCTCAGCCCCAGCATTTT. Encoded protein: CASSMSQGPQPQHF.

The V call is TRBV5-1, the J call TRBJ1-5, with D perhaps matching TRBD1 (6 bases). This CDR3 comprises 15 residues. Between the trimmed V and J ends, which lost 0 bases and 5 bases, there was a span of 12 bases. Germline V gene lookup returns CDR1 SGHRS and CDR2 YFSETQ. The DNA for the CDR3 is TGCGCCAGCAGCTTGGATGGGGGCAGTCATCAGCCCCAGCATTTT. It encodes CASSLDGGSHQPQHF.

The chain recombines TRBV28 with TRBJ2-1, with a tentative D call TRBD2 (6 bases). Germline CDR1 reads MDHEN; CDR2 reads SYDVKM. CDR3 length: 16 residues. The V and J ends lost 5 bases and 2 bases respectively, with 16 bases between them. The CDR3, as DNA: TGTGCCAGCAGTAGCCAGGCGGGGATCACCTACAATGAGCAGTTCTTC. Protein product: CASSSQAGITYNEQFF.

The chain recombines TRBV14 with TRBJ1-2, with unresolved D. The CDR3 sequence is 16 residues long. Between the trimmed V and J ends, which lost 0 bases and 2 bases, there was a span of 13 bases. CDR1 SGHDN and CDR2 FVKESK come from the germline V gene. Written as DNA, the CDR3 is TGTGCCAGCAGCCAAGATAGCCCGGATAGGAACTATGGCTACACCTTC. This translates into CASSQDSPDRNYGYTF.

V gene TRBV2 combines with J gene TRBJ1-5; D is ambiguous. The CDR3 spans 15 residues. Germline V gene sequence: CDR1 SNHLY, CDR2 FYNNEI. V shed 0 bases and J shed 4 bases, with 10 bases lying between them. The CDR3 sequence is CASSEARSGNQPQHF. The DNA of the CDR3 is TGTGCCAGCAGTGAAGCGAGATCGGGGAATCAGCCCCAGCATTTT.

This clone was seen a single time. The CDR3, as DNA: TGCAGCGTTGACCAGTTCCCGATGAACACTGAAGCTTTCTTT. This translates into CSVDQFPMNTEAFF. V and J are TRBV29-1 and TRBJ1-1; D call uncertain. The V gene's germline CDR1 is SQVTM and CDR2 ANQGSEA. V gave up 3 bases and J gave up 0 bases, with 11 bases separating them. This CDR3 contains 14 residues.

The chain joins TRBV7-8 to TRBJ2-1, with D tentatively TRBD2 (6 bases). The CDR3 has 15 amino acids. The V end was cut by 4 bases, the J end by 3 bases, with 13 bases between. In germline, CDR1 is SGHVS, CDR2 FQNEAQ. This CDR3 is CASSYSGDLYNEQFF. The CDR3 nucleotides are TGTGCCAGCAGCTACTCGGGGGACCTCTACAATGAGCAGTTCTTC.

This chain uses TRBV6-5 with TRBJ2-1; TRBD1 aligns across 10 bases. V lost 10 bases to trimming and J lost 6 bases; unmatched junction nucleotides: 12. Germline assignment: CDR1 MNHEY and CDR2 SVGAGI. The CDR3 consists of 15 residues. The CDR3 bases are TGTGCCACCACAACACCGGGACAGGGGATCAATGAGCAGTTCTTC. Amino acids: CATTTPGQGINEQFF.

The J gene is TRBJ2-5, the V gene TRBV28; 7 nucleotides line up with TRBD1. CDR3 length: 14 residues. Germline V gives CDR1 MDHEN, CDR2 SYDVKM. V lost 6 bases and J lost 6; bases outside the gene matches: 10. CDR3: CASSIKGAGKTQYF. The CDR3 DNA sequence: TGTGCCAGCAGCATCAAGGGGGCCGGGAAGACCCAGTACTTC.

The chain couples TRBV7-2 to TRBJ2-2, with D hard to call. The CDR3 totals 13 residues. V lost 5 bases and J lost 2, with 6 bases in between. Germline CDR1 SGHTA, CDR2 FQGNSA. The CDR3 region is CASSEYNTGELFF. The CDR3, as DNA: TGTGCCAGCAGCGAGTACAACACCGGGGAGCTGTTTTTT.

This rearrangement joins TRBV30 to TRBJ1-6, with D possibly being TRBD1 (6 bases). Germline CDR1 GTSNPN, CDR2 SVGIG (reference sequence). The length of the CDR3 is 13 residues. The ends were cut back, 5 bases at V and 5 bases at J, with 10 bases in the middle. The CDR3 loop is CAWGRTDNSPLHF. CDR3 bases: TGTGCCTGGGGTAGGACAGATAATTCACCCCTCCACTTT.

CDR3 in amino acids: CASSEGGVEQFF. The CDR3 DNA reads as TGTGCCAGCAGCGAGGGGGGGGTGGAGCAGTTCTTC. The gene calls are TRBV9 and TRBJ2-1, with D tentatively TRBD2 (7 bases). V was clipped by 3 bases and J by 10 bases, with 11 bases between them. Germline CDR1 reads SGDLS; CDR2 reads YYNGEE. The CDR3 totals 12 residues. The full variable domain, in which reference TRBV9 and TRBJ2-1 provide the parts outside the CDR3, is DSGVTQTPKHLITATGQRVTLRCSPRSGDLSVYWYQQSLDQGLQFLIQYYNGEERAKGNILERFSAQQFPDLHSELNLSSLELGDSALYFCASSEGGVEQFFGPGTRLTVL.

The V call is TRBV5-4, the J call TRBJ1-4, with TRBD1 matching over 8 bases. The CDR3 loop spans 14 amino acids. Germline CDR1 reads SGHNT; CDR2 reads YYREEE (reference sequence). V shed 2 bases and J 12 bases; nucleotides not matched to a gene: 9. The CDR3 DNA reads as TGTGCCAGCAGCTTTGGGCAGGGGGCCGGGGAACTGTTTTTT. Translation: CASSFGQGAGELFF.